This passage covers 9 T cell receptor beta chains from one sample sequenced in a study of tumor and adjacent non-tumor tissue in lung cancer. RNA was extracted from bulk tissue without any cell sorting. Three rounds of nested PCR, following a modified ARM-PCR protocol, produced the TCRbeta library. MiXCR was run by TCRdb on the multiplex PCR reads, yielding one entry per CDR3 protein. The table includes approximately 90,000 distinct CDR3 sequences, roughly three fifths detected once. Material for sequencing was lung tumor tissue. Every receptor here comes from a man aged 65-85 years with non-small cell lung cancer.

This clonotype came up many times. The chain recombines TRBV6-6 with TRBJ1-5, with 8 bases that match TRBD1. The germline V gene encodes CDR1 MNHNY and CDR2 SVGAGI (reference sequence). This CDR3 spans 15 amino acids. V was clipped by 0 bases and J by 7 bases; unmatched bases: 5. The CDR3 loop reads CASSYSGQGNQPQHF. CDR3 nucleotides: TGTGCCAGCAGTTACTCTGGACAGGGAAACCAGCCCCAGCATTTT.

As regards this clonotype: Relative to the germline gene, one junction end is altered; a read error may explain this. The V call is TRBV11-2, the J call TRBJ2-1; 11 bases agree with TRBD2. CDR3 length equals 16 residues. Germline V gene sequence: CDR1 SGHAT, CDR2 FQNNGV. CDR3 sequence reads: CTSSRYSGRARNEQFF. The CDR3 DNA follows: TGTACCAGCAGCCGATATAGCGGGAGGGCCCGCAATGAGCAGTTCTTC.

The chain has TRBV11-2 and TRBJ2-3; TRBD2 might be the D (5 bases). Deletions cut 5 bases from V and 7 bases from J, with 19 bases between. CDR1 and CDR2 (germline): SGHAT, FQNNGV. The CDR3 runs 15 residues. The DNA for the CDR3 is TGTGCCAGCAGCGCCAGTCGGGGTTTAGCAAATACGCAGTATTTT. Residues: CASSASRGLANTQYF. Filled out from reference TRBV11-2 and TRBJ2-3, the complete variable domain reads EAGVAQSPRYKIIEKRQSVAFWCNPISGHATLYWYQQILGQGPKLLIQFQNNGVVDDSQLPKDRFSAERLKGVDSTLKIQPAKLEDSAVYLCASSASRGLANTQYFGPGTRLTVL.

This clonotype was seen just once. It may be a read error: a sequence one base away is much more abundant. The chain links TRBV11-1 to TRBJ2-7, with a weak D call TRBD1 (5 bases). Germline CDR1 is SGHAT and CDR2 is FQDESV (reference sequence). This CDR3 is built from 13 residues. Trimming removed 4 bases from V and 6 bases from J, with 13 bases in between. The CDR3 region is CASSSKTECEQYF. The CDR3 DNA is TGTGCCAGCAGCTCAAAGACAGAGTGCGAGCAGTACTTC.

The gene calls are TRBV28 and TRBJ1-5; D remains ambiguous. This CDR3 comprises 14 residues. CDR1 MDHEN and CDR2 SYDVKM come from the germline V gene. The CDR3 DNA sequence: TGTACCTGCAGAGGACGGTATAGCAATCAGCCCCAGCATTTT. As protein: CTCRGRYSNQPQHF.

In this sample, this clonotype turned up once. At one end, the junction sequence differs from germline, possibly due to a read error. The V and J genes are TRBV12-3 or TRBV12-4 and TRBJ2-5; D possibly corresponds to TRBD2 (6 bases). This CDR3 comprises 11 residues. The CDR3 loop is CASRIRETQYF. The CDR3 nucleotides are TGTGCCAGCAGGATCCGGGAGACCCAATACTTC.

This clonotype is a singleton in its sample. The junction departs from the called germline gene at one end, perhaps through a read error. The genes are TRBV20-1 and TRBJ1-4; TRBD1 matches at 8 bases. Germline V gene lookup returns CDR1 DFQATT and CDR2 SNEGSKA (reference sequence). This CDR3 is built from 13 residues. The CDR3 reads CSARDRELEKVFF. The DNA of the CDR3 is TGCAGTGCTAGGGACAGGGAACTTGAAAAAGTGTTTTTT.

The sample holds a few counts of this clonotype. A much more abundant neighbour one base away suggests this may be a read error. The rearrangement joins TRBV5-1 to TRBJ2-5; D possibly corresponds to TRBD2 (7 bases). The V gene's germline CDR1 is SGHRS and CDR2 YFSETQ. CDR3 size: 14 residues. CDR3: CASSLEGGQQTHYF. The CDR3 nucleotides are TGCGCCAGCAGCTTGGAGGGGGGGCAGCAGACCCACTACTTC.

Turning to this clonotype: Since no conserved phenylalanine or tryptophan closes the CDR3, a read error is the likely cause. This chain connects TRBV11-2 to TRBJ2-2, with D tentatively TRBD2 (5 bases). This CDR3 is 13 amino acids long. Germline V gene lookup returns CDR1 SGHAT and CDR2 FQNNGV. The V and J ends lost 2 bases and 5 bases respectively, with 6 bases between them. The chain's CDR3 is CASSLRGTGELFY. CDR3 DNA: TGTGCCAGCAGCTTAAGAGGGACCGGGGAGCTGTTTTAT.